This TCR beta chain was captured by sequencing in a study of vaccination and CD4 T cells after COVID-19 (dated by TCRdb to 2021 to 2024). With regard to the full study: Convalescent patients had a positive SARS-CoV-2 result on nasal swab PCR, and of these patients, some ten had mild disease and one had severe disease. The convalescent cohort comprised six males and four females, including two Hispanic individuals, seven Caucasians, two Asians and one multiracial person. Each participant got two doses of either the Pfizer-BioNTech BNT162b2 vaccine (n=8) or the Moderna mRNA-1273 vaccine (n=2). Post-COVID blood samples from convalescent patients were collected a median of roughly 100 days after diagnosis, with a range of 35 to 161 days. Post-vaccine blood samples were taken a median of around 68 days after the second vaccine dose, with a range of roughly 13 to 250 days. Culture stimuli were overlapping spike peptide pools from SARS-CoV-2 and from the common cold coronaviruses HCoV-NL63, HCoV-OC43 and HCoV-229E. Control cultures received a CEFX viral epitope pool as the positive control, an HIV-1 Nef peptide pool as the negative control, or no peptide. In 10 COVID-19 convalescent patients and a few infection-naive healthy vaccine recipients, the spike-specific CD4+ TCR repertoire before mRNA vaccination was compared with the repertoire after mRNA vaccination.

Explained via the paper, the treatment or condition label denotes: roughly ten-day PBMC culture with coronavirus spike peptide pools or control peptides (ViraFEST assay). The ViraFEST assay was used in the study, in which antigen-specific T cells were expanded with peptide pools and expanded clonotypes were subsequently identified by TCR sequencing. The convalescent patients' positive SARS-CoV-2 PCR tests fell between March and December 2020, which was before the Alpha, Beta and Delta variants emerged in the United States. Around 2 million PBMCs per well were cultured in IMDM with approximately 4.9% human AB serum and 8.5 to 10 IU/ml IL-2, plus 10 ug/ml peptide pools. On days 3 and 7, half of the culture medium was replaced with fresh IL-2-containing medium. Once the cells had been in culture for 10 days, the EasySep CD4+ T cell isolation kit was used to isolate CD4+ T cells by negative selection. Ficoll-Paque Plus gradient centrifugation was used to isolate PBMCs from whole blood, and the isolated PBMCs were then either used fresh or cryopreserved at -140C. Culture conditions were generally each tested in triplicate wells.

From its cysteine to its phenylalanine, the CDR3 spans 16 amino acids. The CDR3 DNA has 48 bases and is translated from base 1. The germline V gene encodes CDR1 DFQATT and CDR2 SNEGSKA (reference sequence). Unmatched junction bases come to 10, with V trimmed by 3 bases and J by 4 bases. What the authors observed across the whole study: In convalescent patients, nearly all vaccine-specific clones (304 of 307) were found to be mono-reactive for SARS-CoV-2 spike rather than cross-reactive with common cold coronaviruses. Only a relatively small number of convalescent patients were included in the study, and early timepoints following natural infection were not analyzed. An increase in the median number of SARS-CoV-2-reactive clonotypes from more than 20 after infection to 35 to 40 after vaccination was observed, but the change was not found to be significant. Among the post-vaccine SARS-CoV-2-reactive clones in convalescent patients, a median about 89% showed up only after vaccination, which suggests vaccine-specific priming.

The receptor library was made with PCR. DNA from cultured CD4+ T cells underwent TCR sequencing with the Oncomine TCR Beta short-read assay at the Johns Hopkins FTIC core. Genomic DNA was extracted from the cultured CD4+ T cells with the QIAamp micro DNA kit. Oncomine TCR Beta libraries made from cultured CD4+ T cells were pooled using unique dual indexes and sequenced on an Illumina iSeq 100. Per the authors' processing: Non-productive sequences were removed, and CDR3s that did not start with C, did not end with F or W, or were shorter than 7 amino acids were discarded. The MANAFEST web application was used to identify antigen-specific clonotypes by comparing peptide-stimulated wells against reference wells and other culture wells. An FDR below 0.05, an odds ratio above 5, and a productive frequency above 0.1% in at least two of three replicate wells were required for clones to be considered positive. A clonotype counted as cross-reactive if it showed significant expansion both in the SARS-CoV-2 spike wells and in at least one common cold coronavirus spike condition. Similarity between CDR3 sequences was evaluated in R version 3.6.1 using Levenshtein distances (stringdist) and unrooted phylogenetic trees (ape). TCRdb redid the processing of the public reads, applying fastp at Q25 and MiXCR, and retained in-frame beta chains. Identical CDR3 protein sequences are pooled into one entry, listed with their most common genes and DNA. The V and J calls shown here were made by TCRdb, not taken from the authors' results. Counted in this sample were more than 10,000 distinct CDR3 sequences; about 31% of them appeared once. The top ten clones comprise around 16% of the sample.

This clonotype has only a few counts. Its antigen target is currently unknown. The sample holds no much larger clone one base away, and base qualities are not on file. The sequence was collected from a human donor who had recovered from COVID-19. The sample in question was CD4+ T cells from blood, cultured in vitro, obtained after SARS-CoV-2 vaccination. The rearrangement combines TRBV20-1 with TRBJ2-7, with 12 central nucleotides matching TRBD2. The DNA sequence is as follows: TGCAGTGCTAGGACCCCTGGCCTAGCGGGAGGGTACGAGCAGTACTTC. It is translated as CSARTPGLAGGYEQYF.